This paragraph reports one T cell receptor (beta chain). These data originate in a study of OX40 agonist ivuxolimab in advanced cancers. This CDR3 has 14 residues. With 5 bases removed from V and 2 bases from J, the gap between germline ends came to 11 bases. The germline CDR1 and CDR2 sequences are LNHDA and SQIVND (reference sequence). Produced via immunoSEQ multiplex PCR; TCRdb's table is partial and in-frame only. The table shows tens of thousands of clones, with approximately 78% occurring only once. The rearrangement uses TRBV19 and TRBJ2-3; D remains ambiguous. This sequence was found in an adult with an advanced solid tumor such as melanoma, head and neck, liver or kidney cancer. Sequencing was performed on CD4+ or CD8+ T cells sorted from blood, taken in a trial of the OX40 agonist ivuxolimab. The CDR3 nucleotides read TGTGCCAGTAGTCGGTTCAGCAACACAGATACGCAGTATTTT. It specifies CASSRFSNTDTQYF.